This T cell receptor beta chain was recorded in a study of OX40 agonist ivuxolimab in advanced cancers. Some background on the complete study: Ivuxolimab was an agonistic, fully human IgG2 monoclonal antibody directed against OX40 (CD134), a costimulatory receptor. The purpose of peripheral TCRbeta sequencing was to test whether ivuxolimab changed TCR sequence diversity and led to clonal T-cell expansion. Of the roughly 51 dose-escalation patients, hepatocellular carcinoma was present in around 20, melanoma in around 15, renal cell carcinoma in 9 and head and neck cancer in 9. Partial responses were achieved by three dose-escalation patients, of whom one had hepatocellular carcinoma and two had cutaneous melanoma. A male proportion of around 80% and a mean age of approximately 62 years, ranging from roughly 23 to 79, were recorded for the dose-escalation cohort. Intravenous ivuxolimab was administered to patients every 2 weeks at six dose levels: 0.01, 0.1, 0.3, 1.5, 3 and 10 mg/kg. Prior anti-PD-1, anti-PD-L1 or anti-CTLA-4 therapy was permitted, and about 40% of dose-escalation patients had received checkpoint inhibitors. The paper covers the monotherapy dose-escalation part of the phase I ivuxolimab trial, which included N = 52 patients. The research as a whole found: Low levels of normalized T-cell clonal expansion were also seen in some patients who did not respond. At doses from 0.1 to 3.0 mg/kg, clonal expansion was seen in both CD4+ and CD8+ blood T cells between baseline and week 6. In the 0.1-3.0 mg/kg groups, partial responders were among the patients with the lowest normalized peripheral clonal expansion, particularly in CD8+ T cells. After ivuxolimab, expanded clones were on average more numerous among CD8+ T cells than among CD4+ T cells. Antigen specificity was not determined for the clonally expanded peripheral T cells.

To sequence the TCRbeta CDR3 region, genomic DNA was isolated from the sorted cells. The immunoSEQ Assay was used to sequence the TCRbeta CDR3 regions. TCRdb holds this immuneACCESS table with in-frame rearrangements only. Some clones are missing; in checked studies, unresolved V genes explain under half, and the rest has no known cause. In this sample the table shows some 66,000 clones, over 60% of which occur a single time. The ten top clones hold 1.5% to 2% of the sample. Patients with a history of autoimmune disease or receiving systemic immunosuppression were excluded from the trial. Peripheral blood for TCR sequencing was drawn from every dose cohort at baseline, at cycle 4 day 1 and at cycle 7 day 1. The samples were drawn from a first-in-human, open-label, multicenter phase I dose-escalation trial of ivuxolimab. Adults with locally advanced or metastatic melanoma, renal cell, hepatocellular, or head and neck squamous cell carcinoma were enrolled in the trial. Before TCR sequencing, CD4+ T cells and CD8+ T cells from peripheral blood were sorted into separate populations.

A word on this clone: No cognate antigen has been identified for it. Per-nucleotide qualities are absent, and no much larger clonotype sits a single base away.

As encoded in the germline V gene, CDR1 is SGDLS while CDR2 is YYNGEE. V and J are truncated by 0 bases and 10 bases respectively, leaving an intervening sequence of 11 bases. Its CDR3 holds 13 amino acids, cysteine through phenylalanine. Only the CDR3 portion is preserved as DNA: 39 bases, with reading frame beginning at the first base. The sequence derives from an adult with an advanced solid tumor such as melanoma, head and neck, liver or kidney cancer. This material consisted of CD4+ or CD8+ T cells sorted from blood, taken in a trial of the OX40 agonist ivuxolimab. The sequence links TRBV9 to TRBJ2-1; D gene: possibly TRBD2, on 5 matching bases. CDR3 sequence: CASSVGFRREQFF. The sequenced DNA is TGTGCCAGCAGCGTAGGGTTCAGGAGGGAGCAGTTCTTC.